These 20 T cell receptor beta chains were sequenced from one sample in a study of T cells after posttransplantation cyclophosphamide (dated by TCRdb to the mid-2010s). Library generation was performed with the immunoSEQ multiplex PCR assay. The clones in this table, taken by TCRdb from immuneACCESS, are in-frame only. Not every clone is retained; where verified, under half of the shortfall comes from an unresolved V gene, and the cause of the rest is unknown. This sample comprises 12,000 or so clones, roughly 80% of them detected only once. Of the sample, approximately 5.6% falls within the top ten clones. The sample's treatment or condition, from its label and the paper: high-dose cyclophosphamide on days +3 and +4 as single-agent GVHD prophylaxis. For conditioning, the PTCy patients got busulfan and fludarabine, then a related or unrelated marrow graft, followed by cyclophosphamide on days +3 and +4.

This material consisted of PBMCs, taken after allogeneic stem cell transplant with posttransplant cyclophosphamide. These receptors were obtained from a female patient aged 50-60 years who received an allogeneic stem cell transplant from a related donor, was CMV-positive, and had no GVHD. Following transplantation, part of the T cell population may be supplied by the graft donor rather than the patient.

This clone appeared a few times. V usage is TRBV14 and J usage is TRBJ2-7; TRBD2 agrees at 9 bases. The CDR3 runs to 14 residues. V lost 4 bases to trimming and J lost 4 bases; unmatched junction nucleotides: 5. Germline V gives CDR1 SGHDN, CDR2 FVKESK. CDR3 sequence reads: CASSRGLAYYEQYF. Written as DNA, the CDR3 is TGTGCCAGCAGCCGCGGACTAGCGTATTACGAGCAGTACTTC.

The genes are TRBV30 and TRBJ1-4; 9 bases line up with TRBD1. Trimming removed 3 bases from V and 5 bases from J; junction bases left unmatched: 7. The CDR3 spans 15 residues. In germline, CDR1 is GTSNPN, CDR2 SVGIG (reference sequence). The CDR3 coding sequence is TGTGCCTGGAGGAACAGACAGGGGGGCAATGAAAAACTGTTTTTT. Translation: CAWRNRQGGNEKLFF.

This chain connects TRBV5-1 to TRBJ2-1; D unresolved. From germline, CDR1 is SGHRS and CDR2 YFSETQ. The CDR3 is 14 residues long. Trimming stripped 7 bases from V and 3 bases from J, with 14 bases between. The CDR3 here is CASHQGGGYNEQFF. Written as DNA, the CDR3 is TGCGCCAGCCACCAAGGTGGCGGCTACAATGAGCAGTTCTTC.

DNA of the CDR3: TGTGCCACCAGCAGGGACAGGGATATCCGGGAGCTGTTTTTT. It is translated as CATSRDRDIRELFF. The gene calls are TRBV15 and TRBJ2-2; 8 nucleotides match TRBD1. Germline-derived CDR1 and CDR2 are LNHNV and YYDKDF (reference sequence). This CDR3 is built from 14 residues. Trimming took 3 bases from V and 9 from J; bases not matched to a gene: 6.

This clone was counted once. The chain couples TRBV12-5 to TRBJ2-7; 8 bases are shared with TRBD1. With V trimmed by 4 bases and J by 3 bases, 5 bases remained unmatched. Germline V CDR1 and CDR2: LGHNT, FRNRAP. This CDR3 contains 14 residues. The CDR3: CASGSDRGIYEQYF. As DNA, the CDR3 is TGTGCTAGTGGTTCCGACAGGGGAATCTACGAGCAGTACTTC.

This chain connects TRBV27 to TRBJ1-1; D might be TRBD1 (6 bases). The CDR3 is made up of 16 amino acids. The V end was cut by 3 bases, the J end by 2 bases, with 16 bases between. Germline assignment: CDR1 MNHEY and CDR2 SMNVEV (reference sequence). CDR3 sequence reads: CASSFLETGRNTEAFF. CDR3 DNA: TGTGCCAGCAGTTTTCTAGAGACAGGCAGAAACACTGAAGCTTTCTTT.

V gene TRBV5-1 combines with J gene TRBJ2-2; the D gene is possibly TRBD2 (5 bases). Germline lookup yields CDR1 SGHRS and CDR2 YFSETQ. The V end was cut by 0 bases, the J end by 6 bases, with 9 bases between. The CDR3 covers 14 residues. CDR3 residues: CASSLVASPGELFF. DNA of the CDR3: TGCGCCAGCAGCTTGGTTGCTAGCCCCGGGGAGCTGTTTTTT.

V is TRBV19 and J is TRBJ2-7, with 10 bases lining up with TRBD1. Germline V gene sequence: CDR1 LNHDA, CDR2 SQIVND (reference sequence). The V and J ends lost 4 bases and 7 bases, in that order; junction bases with no gene match: 13. The CDR3 spans 16 residues. CDR3 in amino acids: CASSTTGTGASGEQYF. The CDR3, as DNA: TGTGCCAGTAGTACCACCGGGACAGGGGCCTCGGGGGAGCAGTACTTC.

By sample share, this clone is medium-sized. This rearrangement joins TRBV7-6 to TRBJ1-1; a weak D match, TRBD1 (6 bases). This CDR3 has 13 amino acids. Germline V gene data show CDR1 as SGHVS and CDR2 as FNYEAQ. Trimming took off 5 bases at V and 2 bases at J, with 9 bases between the two ends. The CDR3: CASSADSNTEAFF. The CDR3, as DNA: TGTGCCAGCAGCGCGGACAGCAACACTGAAGCTTTCTTT.

V gene TRBV18 combines with J gene TRBJ2-3; D might be TRBD1 (5 bases). The CDR3 spans 14 residues. From germline, CDR1 is KGHSH and CDR2 LQKENI. V was clipped by 3 bases and J by 0 bases, with 7 bases between them. The CDR3: CASSPQGSTDTQYF. Written as DNA, the CDR3 is TGTGCCAGCTCACCCCAGGGAAGCACAGATACGCAGTATTTT.

This chain links TRBV28 with TRBJ1-4, with 8 bases matching TRBD1. The CDR3 covers 13 residues. From germline, CDR1 is MDHEN and CDR2 SYDVKM. V was pared by 4 bases and J by 7 bases, with 2 bases of the junction left unmatched. In DNA form, the CDR3 reads TGTGCCAGCAGTTCCGGACAGGGTGAAAAACTGTTTTTT. It specifies CASSSGQGEKLFF.

The gene calls are TRBV5-4 and TRBJ1-1, with 9 bases fitting TRBD1. CDR1 is SGHNT, CDR2 YYREEE, per germline (reference sequence). The CDR3 is 17 residues long. With 0 bases clipped from V and 4 bases from J, the junction kept 10 bases outside the gene matches. This CDR3 is CASSLGPLQGAGTEAFF. In nucleotides, the CDR3 is TGTGCCAGCAGCTTGGGGCCATTACAGGGGGCGGGCACTGAAGCTTTCTTT.

Concerning this clone: At one end, the junction sequence differs from germline, possibly due to a read error. The V gene is TRBV6-1, the J gene TRBJ1-3; D gene uncertain. Germline V gene sequence: CDR1 MNHNS, CDR2 SASEGT. This CDR3 has 12 amino acids. The CDR3 DNA is TGTGCCAGCAGTCCCTCTCGAAACACCATATATTTT. It codes for CASSPSRNTIYF.

The count of this clone is one. The chain is built from TRBV2 and TRBJ2-7; tentatively, D is TRBD1 (7 bases). V gave up 11 bases and J gave up 2 bases, with 10 bases separating them. Germline loops: CDR1 SNHLY, CDR2 FYNNEI. The CDR3 covers 11 residues. CDR3: CAGGTAYEQYF. The CDR3 nucleotides read TGTGCCGGCGGGACAGCCTACGAGCAGTACTTC. The complete variable domain, with remaining parts taken from reference TRBV2 and TRBJ2-7, reads EPEVTQTPSHQVTQMGQEVILRCVPISNHLYFYWYRQILGQKVEFLVSFYNNEISEKSEIFDDQFSVERPDGSNFTLKIRSTKLEDSAMYFCAGGTAYEQYFGPGTRLTVT.

V and J are TRBV7-2 and TRBJ1-6; 9 nucleotides align to TRBD1. Unmatched junction bases numbered 18, after V lost 7 bases and J lost 14 bases. The CDR3 extends over 16 amino acids. CDR1 is SGHTA, CDR2 FQGNSA, per germline. CDR3 sequence: CASKMSRDRVVGSLHF. The CDR3 coding sequence is TGTGCCAGCAAAATGTCCCGGGACAGGGTCGTTGGCTCCCTCCACTTT.

The chain combines TRBV2 with TRBJ1-6; 8 nucleotides agree with TRBD1. The CDR3 is made up of 15 amino acids. The ends lost 4 bases at V and 4 bases at J; junction bases unmatched: 3. Germline CDR1 is SNHLY and CDR2 is FYNNEI. CDR3 in DNA: TGTGCCAGCAGTGTTGGACAGGGATATAATTCACCCCTCCACTTT. This codes for CASSVGQGYNSPLHF.

This clone was seen once. The chain combines TRBV6-5 with TRBJ1-1; TRBD1 matches at 8 bases. V trimming: 7 bases; J trimming: 3 bases; junction bases outside the gene matches: 10. This CDR3 has 15 amino acids. The germline CDR1 and CDR2 sequences are MNHEY and SVGAGI. The CDR3 DNA reads TGTGCCAGCACCTATCAGGGGGCGCCGGACACTGAAGCTTTCTTT. As protein: CASTYQGAPDTEAFF.

The rearrangement uses TRBV5-6 and TRBJ1-2; TRBD1 matches 7 bases. The V and J ends lost 2 bases and 4 bases, in that order; junction bases with no gene match: 11. The length of the CDR3 is 16 residues. CDR1 is SGHDT, CDR2 YYEEEE, per germline. The CDR3 DNA reads TGTGCCAGCAGCTTAACAGGGGAACCCTCACTCTATGGCTACACCTTC. It encodes CASSLTGEPSLYGYTF.

The genes are TRBV14 and TRBJ2-5, with 11 positions matching TRBD2. The junction had 7 bases not matched to a gene; V was cut back by 2 bases and J by 5 bases. The CDR3 covers 16 residues. The V gene's germline CDR1 is SGHDN and CDR2 FVKESK. This CDR3 reads CASSQSGTSGVETQYF. In DNA form, the CDR3 reads TGTGCCAGCAGCCAATCCGGGACTAGCGGTGTGGAGACCCAGTACTTC.

This rearrangement joins TRBV7-8 to TRBJ1-1; D unresolved. The V gene lost 1 base and the J gene lost 0 bases, with 15 bases spanning the gap. The CDR3 totals 17 residues. CDR1 and CDR2 from the germline V gene are SGHVS and FQNEAQ. CDR3 sequence: CASSLGPAGGLNTEAFF. CDR3 DNA: TGTGCCAGCAGCTTAGGGCCGGCAGGAGGATTGAACACTGAAGCTTTCTTT.